This TCR beta chain was identified during a study of a mutant IDH1 vaccine in newly diagnosed glioma. Study as a whole: Vaccines began 4-6 weeks after radiotherapy alone, or with temozolomide cycles. Of treated patients, 62.5% were men and roughly 40% women, averaging around 39 years. Most patients had received both radiotherapy and temozolomide, the prior options being radiotherapy, temozolomide, or both.

This table comes from immunoSEQ multiplex PCR, and its TCRdb copy is limited to in-frame clones, with some not included. The top ten clones hold over 6% of a sample with about 32,000 clones, around 80% of them seen once. Findings and caveats of the study: Seemingly, top peripheral T cell clonotype changes bore no relation to pseudoprogression.

As to time point: week 35, safety follow-up. Mutant IDH1 20-mer peptide, at 300 ug, made up each vaccine dose, with topical imiquimod. Note on this clone: Its antigen remains unknown.

The ends were cut back, 0 bases at V and 0 bases at J, with 12 bases in the middle. The CDR3 has 16 amino acids. CDR1 and CDR2 (germline): LNHNV, YYDKDF (reference sequence). J is TRBJ2-7 and V is TRBV15; tentative D call: TRBD1 (6 bases). The sequence came from a woman aged 18 to 35 with glioma. Specimen: PBMCs, collected from a glioma patient whose treatment included an IDH1 peptide vaccine. The CDR3 sequence is CATSRDLTGYSYEQYF. The CDR3 nucleotides read TGTGCCACCAGCAGAGATCTTACAGGGTACTCCTACGAGCAGTACTTC. Full variable domain (outside the CDR3, taken from reference TRBV15 and TRBJ2-7): DAMVIQNPRYQVTQFGKPVTLSCSQTLNHNVMYWYQQKSSQAPKLLFHYYDKDFNNEADTPDNFQSRRPNTSFCFLDIRSPGLGDTAMYLCATSRDLTGYSYEQYFGPGTRLTVT.